These 9 T cell receptor beta chains came from one sample sequenced in a study of T cell repertoires in cytomegalovirus infection. Each CDR3 protein is one row after TCRdb ran MiXCR on the reads. The sample records hundreds of thousands of distinct CDR3 sequences, over 20% being singletons. Sequenced: CD8+ T cells from PBMCs. All receptors derive from a human donor in good health (CMV status not recorded). Some clones in this sample may be carry-over from other donors' samples.

This clonotype has ten or more counts. The chain links TRBV28 to TRBJ1-1; D remains ambiguous. V gave up 1 base and J gave up 8 bases, with 11 bases separating them. CDR1 and CDR2 (germline): MDHEN, SYDVKM. CDR3 length equals 13 residues. DNA for the CDR3: TGTGCCAGCAGTTTATCCCCAACAGCCGAAGCTTTCTTT. This sequence encodes CASSLSPTAEAFF.

This clonotype was counted only a few times. The chain has TRBV25-1 and TRBJ2-3, with 9 bases lining up with TRBD1. The germline gives CDR1 MGHDK, CDR2 SYGVNS. The CDR3 loop spans 16 amino acids. Trimming removed 3 bases from V and 4 bases from J; junction bases left unmatched: 8. CDR3 sequence: CASSDPDRGSPDTQYF. Here the CDR3 DNA reads TGTGCCAGCAGTGATCCGGACAGGGGAAGTCCAGATACGCAGTATTTT.

This clonotype was picked up many times. V is TRBV7-2 and J is TRBJ1-2; tentatively, D is TRBD1 (5 bases). The CDR3 covers 15 residues. Per the germline V gene, CDR1 is SGHTA and CDR2 is FQGNSA. V was clipped by 5 bases and J by 5 bases, with 18 bases between them. CDR3 loop: CASSQIPAGRYGYTF. In nucleotides, the CDR3 is TGTGCCAGCAGCCAGATCCCGGCAGGGAGATATGGCTACACCTTC. Complete variable domain (other parts from reference TRBV7-2 and TRBJ1-2): GAGVSQSPSNKVTEKGKDVELRCDPISGHTALYWYRQSLGQGLEFLIYFQGNSAPDKSGLPSDRFSAERTGGSVSTLTIQRTQQEDSAVYLCASSQIPAGRYGYTFGSGTRLTVV.

The chain is built from TRBV11-3 and TRBJ2-7; D gene unclear. The V gene's germline CDR1 is SGHNT and CDR2 YENEEA. There are 13 residues in the CDR3. V was cut by 4 bases and J by 7 bases, with 14 bases left in between. CDR3 bases: TGTGCCAGCAGCTCGGTTTTTGGTGGGGAGCAGTACTTC. It translates to CASSSVFGGEQYF.

This clonotype was observed many times. The chain has TRBV2 and TRBJ2-7; D not certain. The V gene lost 3 bases and the J gene lost 1 base, with 10 bases spanning the gap. The length of the CDR3 is 14 residues. Germline lookup yields CDR1 SNHLY and CDR2 FYNNEI. Here the CDR3 reads CASSDLGSSYEQYF. The DNA for the CDR3 is TGTGCCAGCAGTGACTTGGGGTCATCCTACGAGCAGTACTTC.

This clonotype was observed a handful of times. The V gene is TRBV28, the J gene TRBJ2-3; 9 bases agree with TRBD2. V gave up 3 bases and J gave up 5 bases; unmatched junction bases: 12. Looked up from germline, CDR1 is MDHEN and CDR2 is SYDVKM. This CDR3 spans 17 amino acids. The CDR3 region is CASSFLLGGGAQDTQYF. In DNA form, the CDR3 reads TGTGCCAGCAGTTTTCTTCTGGGCGGGGGGGCCCAAGATACGCAGTATTTT. Drawing the rest from reference TRBV28 and TRBJ2-3, the complete variable domain is DVKVTQSSRYLVKRTGEKVFLECVQDMDHENMFWYRQDPGLGLRLIYFSYDVKMKEKGDIPEGYSVSREKKERFSLILESASTNQTSMYLCASSFLLGGGAQDTQYFGPGTRLTVL.

This clonotype occurred many times. The chain's CDR3 is CASSLVEGYEQYF. The CDR3 DNA is TGTGCCAGCAGCTTAGTGGAGGGCTACGAGCAGTACTTC. The chain links TRBV7-9 to TRBJ2-7; maybe TRBD2 (6 bases). Germline V lookup: CDR1 SEHNR, CDR2 FQNEAQ (reference sequence). This CDR3 has 13 residues. V was trimmed by 1 base and J by 3 bases, leaving 7 bases between them.

J is TRBJ2-1 and V is TRBV12-3 or TRBV12-4; no clear D gene. Trimming took off 1 base at V and 0 bases at J, with 7 bases between the two ends. The CDR3 runs 15 residues. As DNA, the CDR3 is TGTGCCAGCAGTTTAGGCTCGAGCTCCTACAATGAGCAGTTCTTC. Amino acids: CASSLGSSSYNEQFF.

Remarks on this clonotype: This could be a read error, since a much larger clone is one nucleotide away. The V gene is TRBV29-1, the J gene TRBJ2-5; 12 bases map to TRBD2. The CDR3 is 15 amino acids. The trim removed 7 bases at V and 4 bases at J, leaving 10 bases unmatched. Per the germline V gene, CDR1 is SQVTM and CDR2 is ANQGSEA. CDR3 loop: CSALGLAGFVETQYF. CDR3 DNA: TGCAGCGCCCTCGGACTAGCGGGGTTCGTAGAGACCCAGTACTTC.